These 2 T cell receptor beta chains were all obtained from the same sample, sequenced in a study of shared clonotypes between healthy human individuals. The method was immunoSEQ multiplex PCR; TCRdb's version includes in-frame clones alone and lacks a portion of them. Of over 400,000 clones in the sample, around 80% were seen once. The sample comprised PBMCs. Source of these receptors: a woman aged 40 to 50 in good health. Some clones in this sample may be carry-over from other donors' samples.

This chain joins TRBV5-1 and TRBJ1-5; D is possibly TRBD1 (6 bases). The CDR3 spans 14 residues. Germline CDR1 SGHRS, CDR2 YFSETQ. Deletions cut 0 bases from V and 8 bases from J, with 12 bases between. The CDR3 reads CASSLEGGVEPQHF. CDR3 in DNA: TGCGCCAGCAGCTTGGAAGGGGGGGTGGAGCCCCAGCATTTT.

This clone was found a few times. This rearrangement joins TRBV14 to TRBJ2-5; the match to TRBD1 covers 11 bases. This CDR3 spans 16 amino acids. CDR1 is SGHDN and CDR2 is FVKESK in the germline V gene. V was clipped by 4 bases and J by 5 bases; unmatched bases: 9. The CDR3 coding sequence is TGTGCCAGCAGCCCTTGGACAGGGGGCAGCTTGGAGACCCAGTACTTC. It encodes CASSPWTGGSLETQYF. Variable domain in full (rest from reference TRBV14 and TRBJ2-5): EAGVTQFPSHSVIEKGQTVTLRCDPISGHDNLYWYRRVMGKEIKFLLHFVKESKQDESGMPNNRFLAERTGGTYSTLKVQPAELEDSGVYFCASSPWTGGSLETQYFGPGTRLLVL.